This entry features one T cell receptor beta chain sequence. This CDR3 contains 13 residues. Germline-derived CDR1 and CDR2 are SEHNR and FQNEAQ (reference sequence). V dropped 0 bases and J dropped 4 bases, with 5 bases sitting between them. This sample stems from a study of blood T cell repertoires in COVID-19. Study background: T cells, B-cell-depleted T cells, or PBMCs supplied cDNA or gDNA.

Some clones are missing from TCRdb's copy, which holds only in-frame ones; the method was immunoSEQ multiplex PCR. The data hold around 240,000 clones, with approximately 85% observed a single time. The TCR originated in a man between 40 and 49 years old with acute or convalescent COVID-19. This chain joins TRBV7-9 and TRBJ2-3, with no clear D. Specimen: peripheral blood. The CDR3 DNA reads as TGTGCCAGCAGCTTAGCCCGGTCAGATACGCAGTATTTT. Translation: CASSLARSDTQYF.